Listed below are T cell receptor beta chains from one sample, sequenced in a study of blood T cell repertoires in COVID-19. Assay: immunoSEQ multiplex PCR; the TCRdb copy retains only in-frame clones and omits some. The sample contains about 58,000 clones, under 90% of which appear only once. The sequenced sample was peripheral blood. All receptors come from a man in his forties with active COVID-19. Each CDR3 is given with its conserved first and last residue. The D gene is left open where the match is weak. Rows may omit the clone size; those that give it use once, few, many or a size class.

>16|NA|TRBJ2-2|NA|TRBV29-1
TGCAGCGTTGAATCCCCCCCGGGAGCTGAGCCCGGGGAGCTGTTTTTT
CSVESPPGAEPGELFF
>14|NA|TRBJ2-1|TRBD2|TRBV5-1
TGCGCCAGCAGCTTGGCGGCGGGGGTAGGGGAGCAGTTCTTC
CASSLAAGVGEQFF
>17|NA|TRBJ2-7|TRBD2|TRBV27
TGTGCCAGCAGTTTAACCTCGGGACTAGCGGGGACCTACGAGCAGTACTTC
CASSLTSGLAGTYEQYF
>14|NA|TRBJ2-7|TRBD2|TRBV4-2
TGTGCCAGCAGCCCCGGACTAGCCCGTGACGAGCAGTACTTC
CASSPGLARDEQYF
>15|few|TRBJ1-2|TRBD1|TRBV29-1
TGCAGCGTTGACAGGGGGACAGGGGGCGAAGATGGCTACACCTTC
CSVDRGTGGEDGYTF
>17|NA|TRBJ2-7|TRBD1|TRBV27
TGTGCCAGCAGTTTCGGAAGGCCGACAGGGGGGTCCTACGAGCAGTACTTC
CASSFGRPTGGSYEQYF
>13|NA|TRBJ2-3|NA|TRBV7-3
TGTGCCAGCAGCTCGACACCCACAGATACGCAGTATTTT
CASSSTPTDTQYF
>15|NA|TRBJ2-7|TRBD1|TRBV19
TGTGCCAGTAGTGCCGGACAGGGGATTTTGAGCGAGCAGTACTTC
CASSAGQGILSEQYF
>13|NA|TRBJ1-2|NA|TRBV25-1
TGTGCCAGCAGTGCGCAGGGGAGCCTTGGCTACACCTTC
CASSAQGSLGYTF
>14|NA|TRBJ1-1|TRBD1|TRBV15
TGTGCCACCAGCAGAGGGGACAGGGATACTGAAGCTTTCTTT
CATSRGDRDTEAFF
>14|NA|TRBJ2-7|NA|TRBV7-6
TGTGCCAGCAGCTTAGCTGGCCTTTCTCTCGAGCAGTACTTC
CASSLAGLSLEQYF
>15|NA|TRBJ2-2|NA|TRBV9
TGTGCCAGCAGCTCCAGGCTTAGGAACACCGGGGAGCTGTTTTTT
CASSSRLRNTGELFF
>12|NA|TRBJ2-7|TRBD1|TRBV28
TGTGCCAGCAGTTCCGGACAGGGTCGGCAGTACTTC
CASSSGQGRQYF
>13|NA|TRBJ2-1|NA|TRBV11-3
TGTGCCAGCAGCTTAGTGGCGAGGAATGAGCAGTTCTTC
CASSLVARNEQFF
>14|NA|TRBJ2-2|NA|TRBV5-4
TGTGCCAGCAGCCCCCCCGCGTATACCGGGGAGCTGTTTTTT
CASSPPAYTGELFF
>15|few|TRBJ1-5|TRBD1|TRBV11-1
TGTGCCAGCAGCTCGACAGGGGAAAACAATCAGCCCCAGCATTTT
CASSSTGENNQPQHF